This TCR beta chain is from a study of shared clonotypes between healthy human individuals. The wider study: Donors consisted of a couple of women and three men between 18 and 49. Each donor contributed plates that comprised three CD4 naive, three CD4 memory, two CD8 naive and one CD8 memory. General study points: Between a handful of donors, naive CD4 clonotypes were shared at a level of about 5%. Clonotypes not shared had lower generation probabilities than those common to all four donors.

Method: immunoSEQ multiplex PCR; TCRdb's copy keeps in-frame clones and lacks some. The sample has more than 2 million clones, 90% to 95% seen once. The CDR3 contains 16 residues. Trimming stripped 8 bases from V and 5 bases from J, with 23 bases between. Germline values: CDR1 MDHEN, CDR2 SYDVKM. Points on this clone: The antigen is not known.

Sequenced: naive CD4+ T cells sorted from blood. Stated subset: CD45RA+ positively selected. The chain is built from TRBV28 and TRBJ2-3; D remains unclear. The TCR comes from a man in his late teens or twenties in good health. The CDR3 sequence: CASFPTLGKAEDTQYF. The DNA for the CDR3 is TGTGCCAGCTTCCCCACGTTGGGGAAGGCTGAAGATACGCAGTATTTT.